The 19 T cell receptor beta chains presented below share a single source sample, sequenced in a study of blood T cells in healthy people across ages. Primers used in a second PCR of about 7 to 12 cycles were a sample-barcoded 5' primer and a J-beta primer mix. Each CDR3 protein is one row after TCRdb ran MiXCR on the 5' RACE reads. Of around 1,000,000 distinct CDR3 sequences listed, around two fifths are singletons. The sample taken for sequencing was blood. These receptors all stem from a man between 18 and 35 years old in good health.

The chain couples TRBV6-1 to TRBJ1-1; D is unresolved. The CDR3 has 14 amino acids. V was clipped by 2 bases and J by 1 base, with 8 bases between them. Germline V gene lookup returns CDR1 MNHNS and CDR2 SASEGT. The CDR3 DNA is TGTGCCAGCAGTGAACCGGACTCGAACACTGAAGCTTTCTTT. It is translated as CASSEPDSNTEAFF.

This clonotype was recorded only once. The chain uses TRBV12-3 or TRBV12-4 and TRBJ1-2; 8 bases agree with TRBD1. Germline trimming cut 5 bases from V and 3 bases from J; bases unmatched to any gene: 5. This CDR3 is built from 14 residues. CDR3 nucleotide sequence: TGTGCCAGCAGTAGACAGGGGTGGGACTATGGCTACACCTTC. This translates into CASSRQGWDYGYTF.

This clonotype has a handful of counts. The chain couples TRBV7-9 to TRBJ2-1; 7 bases are shared with TRBD1. This CDR3 is 15 amino acids long. The germline gives CDR1 SEHNR, CDR2 FQNEAQ (reference sequence). V was pared by 5 bases and J by 3 bases, with 7 bases of the junction left unmatched. The CDR3 DNA follows: TGTGCCAGCAGCCCCAGGGGGATTTACTACAATGAGCAGTTCTTC. Translating gives CASSPRGIYYNEQFF.

V is TRBV5-1 and J is TRBJ1-2, with TRBD1 identical over 9 bases. Germline values: CDR1 SGHRS, CDR2 YFSETQ. This CDR3 is built from 15 residues. The V and J ends lost 4 bases and 3 bases, in that order; junction bases with no gene match: 7. The CDR3 nucleotides are TGCGCCAGCAGCCCCAGGACAGGGGCTGACTATGGCTACACCTTC. Encoded protein: CASSPRTGADYGYTF.

This clonotype was detected only a few times. This rearrangement joins TRBV11-2 to TRBJ2-1, with 7 bases identical to TRBD2. This CDR3 spans 16 amino acids. Germline CDR1 and CDR2: SGHAT and FQNNGV. V lost 3 bases to trimming and J lost 0 bases; unmatched junction nucleotides: 5. The CDR3 protein is CASSLGGESSYNEQFF. The CDR3 DNA is TGTGCCAGCAGCTTGGGAGGGGAGAGCTCCTACAATGAGCAGTTCTTC.

The sample holds many counts of this clonotype. The chain employs TRBV20-1 and TRBJ1-2; D uncertain. V lost 0 bases and J lost 6, with 11 bases in between. The germline gives CDR1 DFQATT, CDR2 SNEGSKA (reference sequence). CDR3 size: 13 residues. The CDR3 here is CSAREFGSHGYTF. The CDR3 DNA is TGCAGTGCTAGAGAATTTGGCAGTCATGGCTACACCTTC.

This chain uses TRBV12-3 or TRBV12-4 with TRBJ1-1, with a tentative D call TRBD1 (6 bases). Between the trimmed V and J ends, which lost 1 base and 4 bases, there was a span of 16 bases. CDR3 length: 16 amino acids. The DNA of the CDR3 is TGTGCCAGCAGTTTAGAGCCCGGGGGGCGAGGCACTGAAGCTTTCTTT. It is translated as CASSLEPGGRGTEAFF.

This rearrangement joins TRBV10-3 to TRBJ2-3, with TRBD1 identical over 11 bases. The CDR3 extends over 13 amino acids. Germline CDR1 ENHRY, CDR2 SYGVKD. V was clipped by 7 bases and J by 6 bases; unmatched bases: 3. CDR3 bases: TGTGCCATCACCGGGACAGGGGGGGATACGCAGTATTTT. Translation: CAITGTGGDTQYF.

This chain links TRBV7-9 with TRBJ2-7, with D possibly TRBD1 on 7 matching bases. The CDR3 contains 15 residues. The V end was cut by 3 bases, the J end by 7 bases, with 19 bases between. From germline, CDR1 is SEHNR and CDR2 FQNEAQ (reference sequence). CDR3 protein: CASSFGGQRYNEQYF. CDR3 coding DNA: TGTGCCAGCAGCTTCGGGGGACAGAGATACAATGAGCAGTACTTC.

A few counts support this clonotype. The chain couples TRBV25-1 to TRBJ1-2; D is undetermined. The germline V gene has CDR1 MGHDK and CDR2 SYGVNS. Trimming left V 2 bases short and J 7 bases short, with 5 bases between. This CDR3 is 11 amino acids long. CDR3 coding DNA: TGTGCCAGCAGTGAACCATTTGGCTACACCTTC. This sequence encodes CASSEPFGYTF.

This clonotype has more than one count but fewer than ten. The CDR3 bases are TGTGCCAGCAGTTTAGGGACCCTCCTAGCCAAAAACATTCAGTACTTC. Translating it yields CASSLGTLLAKNIQYF. The chain uses TRBV28 and TRBJ2-4; D may correspond to TRBD1 or TRBD2 (5 bases each). V gave up 2 bases and J gave up 0 bases, with 11 bases separating them. Germline V gives CDR1 MDHEN, CDR2 SYDVKM. This CDR3 has 16 amino acids.

The rearrangement links TRBV4-1 to TRBJ2-1, with 9 bases matching TRBD1. Per germline, CDR1 MGHRA and CDR2 YSYEKL. The CDR3 has 15 amino acids. After removal of 1 base from V and 7 bases from J, the junction contained 5 bases not matched to a gene. The CDR3 sequence is CASSQGTGEGNEQFF. The CDR3 nucleotides read TGCGCCAGCAGCCAAGGGACAGGGGAAGGGAATGAGCAGTTCTTC.

The chain is built from TRBV10-3 and TRBJ2-5; D may be TRBD1 (5 bases). With the DNA end fitting TRBJ2-7 better, the J assignment may be wrong. Germline CDR1 and CDR2: ENHRY and SYGVKD. The CDR3 is 14 residues long. The CDR3 sequence: CAIRDTYYTYEQYF. Here the CDR3 DNA reads TGTGCCATCAGGGACACTTACTACACCTACGAGCAGTACTTC.

CDR3 DNA sequence: TGTGCCAGCAGCCCCTTTGACCTGGACAATGAGCAGTTCTTC. Protein: CASSPFDLDNEQFF. This chain uses TRBV9 with TRBJ2-1; D call uncertain. CDR3 length: 14 amino acids. Germline CDR1 and CDR2: SGDLS and YYNGEE. Trimming took 4 bases from V and 5 from J, leaving 13 bases between them.

This clonotype was recorded once. At one boundary the junction diverges from the germline segment, which might be a read error. This chain joins TRBV20-1 and TRBJ2-7; D might be TRBD1 (6 bases). The CDR3 covers 14 residues. Germline loops: CDR1 DFQATT, CDR2 SNEGSKA (reference sequence). The CDR3 region has the DNA TGCAGGGCTACCTCGGACAGCAACACCTACGAGCAGTACTTC. It codes for CRATSDSNTYEQYF.

The rearrangement joins TRBV5-6 to TRBJ2-2; D ambiguous. V lost 1 base to trimming and J lost 0 bases, with 7 bases between them. The CDR3 contains 15 residues. Germline V gene sequence: CDR1 SGHDT, CDR2 YYEEEE. The CDR3 DNA reads as TGTGCCAGCAGCTTGTATCGATCGAACACCGGGGAGCTGTTTTTT. Translation gives CASSLYRSNTGELFF.

This clonotype was observed a handful of times. CDR3 DNA: TGTGCCAGCAGCTTAGAAGGCGGGGGGAGCACAGATACGCAGTATTTT. Protein: CASSLEGGGSTDTQYF. The chain couples TRBV7-2 to TRBJ2-3, with 8 bases that match TRBD2. V was pared by 1 base and J by 0 bases, with 3 bases of the junction left unmatched. CDR1 is SGHTA and CDR2 is FQGNSA in the germline V gene. The CDR3 has 16 amino acids.

V and J are TRBV4-3 and TRBJ1-2; D remains unclear. Trimming stripped 0 bases from V and 10 bases from J, with 12 bases between. Per the germline V gene, CDR1 is LGHNA and CDR2 is YSLEER. CDR3 size: 13 residues. The CDR3 nucleotides read TGCGCCAGCAGCCAAGATAGCCTCTCGGACTACACCTTC. This translates into CASSQDSLSDYTF.

J is TRBJ2-3 and V is TRBV9, with TRBD2 identical over 11 bases. The CDR3 sequence is 16 residues long. Germline CDR1 reads SGDLS; CDR2 reads YYNGEE. After removal of 4 bases from V and 2 bases from J, the junction contained 6 bases not matched to a gene. CDR3 protein: CASSSSGGPFTDTQYF. In DNA, the CDR3 is TGTGCCAGCAGCTCTAGCGGGGGGCCGTTCACAGATACGCAGTATTTT.